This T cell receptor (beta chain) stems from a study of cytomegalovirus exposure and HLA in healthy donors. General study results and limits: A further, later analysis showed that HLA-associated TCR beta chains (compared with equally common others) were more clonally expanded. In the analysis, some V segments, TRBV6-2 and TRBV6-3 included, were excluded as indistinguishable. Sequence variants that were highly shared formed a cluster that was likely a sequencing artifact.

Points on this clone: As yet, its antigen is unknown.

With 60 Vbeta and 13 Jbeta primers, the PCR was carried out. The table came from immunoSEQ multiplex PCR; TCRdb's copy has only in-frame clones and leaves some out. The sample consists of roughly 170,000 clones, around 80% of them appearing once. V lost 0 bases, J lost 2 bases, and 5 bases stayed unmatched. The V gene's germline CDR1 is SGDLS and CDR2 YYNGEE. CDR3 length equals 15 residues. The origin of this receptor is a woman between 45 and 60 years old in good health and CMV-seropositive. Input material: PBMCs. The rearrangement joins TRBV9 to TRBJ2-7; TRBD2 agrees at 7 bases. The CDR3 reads CASSVVSSGTYEQYF. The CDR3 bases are TGTGCCAGCAGCGTAGTGTCTAGCGGAACCTACGAGCAGTACTTC.